This TCR beta chain emerged from a study of cytomegalovirus exposure and HLA in healthy donors. General study results and limits: Presence/absence comparisons presumed near-even sequencing depth among donors.

A word on this clone: Its specificity is unknown.

From germline, CDR1 is MNHEY and CDR2 SVGAGI. This CDR3 comprises 14 residues. The V and J ends lost 1 base and 7 bases respectively, with 11 bases between them. The PCR contained 60 Vbeta and 13 Jbeta primers. Repertoires were generated with immunoSEQ multiplex PCR, while TCRdb's copy carries only in-frame clones and drops some. The table has tens of thousands of clones, roughly 70% seen once. V is TRBV6-5 and J is TRBJ1-5; a weak D match, TRBD1 (5 bases). This clonotype was sampled from a man aged 25 to 40 in good health and CMV-seronegative. Sequencing input: PBMCs. In DNA form, the CDR3 reads TGTGCCAGCAGTTACTTCCAGGGATTCCAGCCCCAGCATTTT. Translating it yields CASSYFQGFQPQHF.